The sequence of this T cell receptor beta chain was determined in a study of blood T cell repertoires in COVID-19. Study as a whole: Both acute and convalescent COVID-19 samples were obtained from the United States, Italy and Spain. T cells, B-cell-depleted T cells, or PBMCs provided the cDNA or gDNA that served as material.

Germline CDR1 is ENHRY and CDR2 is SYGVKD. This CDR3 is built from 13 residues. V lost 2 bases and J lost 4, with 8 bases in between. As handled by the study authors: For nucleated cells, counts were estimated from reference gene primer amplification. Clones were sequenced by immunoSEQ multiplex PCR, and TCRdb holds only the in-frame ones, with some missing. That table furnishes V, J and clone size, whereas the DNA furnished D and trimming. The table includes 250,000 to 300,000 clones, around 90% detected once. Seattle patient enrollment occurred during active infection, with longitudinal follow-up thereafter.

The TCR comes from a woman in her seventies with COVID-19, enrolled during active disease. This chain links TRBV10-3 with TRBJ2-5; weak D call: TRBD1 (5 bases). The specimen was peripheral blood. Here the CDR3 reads CAISEGQGETQYF. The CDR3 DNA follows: TGTGCCATCAGTGAGGGTCAGGGAGAGACCCAGTACTTC.